This T cell receptor beta chain was retrieved from a study of blood T cell repertoires in COVID-19. Study-wide background: The United States, Italy and Spain provided the acute and convalescent COVID-19 samples. T cells, B-cell-depleted T cells, or PBMCs provided the cDNA or gDNA that served as material.

Assay: immunoSEQ multiplex PCR; the TCRdb copy retains only in-frame clones and omits some. This table holds around 300,000 clones, around 85% found once. The TCR sequence derives from a woman aged 45-65 years with active or convalescent COVID-19. The sample taken for sequencing was peripheral blood.

The CDR3 protein is CASSPEGLAGGEQFF. CDR3 sequence (DNA): TGTGCCAGCAGTCCCGAGGGACTAGCGGGAGGTGAGCAGTTCTTC. V is TRBV2 and J is TRBJ2-1; 15 nucleotides match TRBD2. This CDR3 has 15 amino acids. V lost 5 bases to trimming and J lost 9 bases; unmatched junction nucleotides: 5. Germline assignment: CDR1 SNHLY and CDR2 FYNNEI.